These T cell receptor beta chains were read from a single sample in a study of T cells in Graves' hyperthyroidism and ophthalmopathy. TCRdb itself ran the multiplex PCR reads through MiXCR, one entry per CDR3 protein. The sample includes about 600,000 distinct CDR3 sequences, about a sixth of them seen just once. The sequenced sample consisted of blood. The receptors originated from a middle-aged woman with Graves' ophthalmopathy. Each CDR3 is given with its conserved first and last residue. D genes are given only for firm matches. Expanded clones are given a class, and other clones once, few, many or no size at all.

15	-	TRBV6-1	few	TRBJ1-2	CATSSGIPTNYGYTF	TGTGCCACCTCGTCCGGGATTCCTACTAACTATGGCTACACCTTC
15	TRBD1	TRBV30	many	TRBJ2-1	CAWSWGQGLPNEQFF	TGTGCCTGGAGTTGGGGACAGGGTTTGCCAAATGAGCAGTTCTTC
17	TRBD1	TRBV6-2/TRBV6-3	many	TRBJ1-2	CASSYSTGTGIRNGYTF	TGTGCCAGCAGTTACTCGACCGGGACAGGGATAAGGAATGGCTACACCTTC
14	-	TRBV20-1	-	TRBJ2-7	CSALTGTPSYEQYF	TGCAGTGCTCTTACAGGTACCCCTTCCTACGAGCAGTACTTC
14	-	TRBV10-3	many	TRBJ1-5	CAISVGGDDQPQHF	TGTGCCATCAGTGTGGGAGGGGATGATCAGCCCCAGCATTTT
13	TRBD2	TRBV6-1	-	TRBJ2-7	CASSLAGAPEQYF	TGTGCCAGCAGTCTAGCGGGAGCCCCCGAGCAGTACTTC
14	TRBD1	TRBV6-1	many	TRBJ1-1	CASSVRGLNTEAFF	TGTGCCAGCAGTGTGAGGGGGCTAAACACTGAAGCTTTCTTT
14	TRBD2	TRBV20-1	many	TRBJ2-3	CSARPGLAGDTQYF	TGCAGTGCTAGACCGGGACTAGCGGGAGATACGCAGTATTTT
15	TRBD2	TRBV20-1	many	TRBJ2-1	CSARGSREGYNEQFF	TGCAGTGCTAGAGGTTCCCGGGAGGGCTACAATGAGCAGTTCTTC
10	-	TRBV29-1	-	TRBJ1-1	CSVYEGNSFF	TGCAGCGTTTACGAGGGGAATTCTTTCTTT
15	-	TRBV2	many	TRBJ2-7	CASSSAGSTAYEQYF	TGTGCCAGCAGTTCAGCCGGGTCCACAGCCTACGAGCAGTACTTC
13	-	TRBV18	many	TRBJ1-2	CASSPTDDAGYTF	TGTGCCAGCTCACCCACGGACGACGCTGGCTACACCTTC
12	-	TRBV2	few	TRBJ1-2	CASSPFLEGYTF	TGTGCCAGCAGTCCGTTTTTGGAAGGCTACACCTTC
15	-	TRBV28	-	TRBJ2-4	CASSIPEGAKNIQYF	TGTGCCAGCAGTATACCCGAGGGCGCCAAAAACATTCAGTACTTC
14	-	TRBV10-1	-	TRBJ1-3	CASSRLGWGNTIYF	TGCGCCAGCAGTCGGTTGGGGTGGGGAAACACCATATATTTT
15	-	TRBV19	-	TRBJ2-5	CASSVSLQTGETQYF	TGTGCCAGTAGTGTGTCCCTACAAACGGGAGAGACCCAGTACTTC
16	-	TRBV5-1	-	TRBJ1-6	CASSLVPSSYNSPLHF	TGCGCCAGCAGCTTGGTACCGAGCTCCTATAATTCACCCCTCCACTTT
14	-	TRBV6-1	-	TRBJ1-6	CASSEGRGNSPLHF	TGTGCCAGCAGTGAGGGGAGGGGAAATTCACCCCTCCACTTT
15	TRBD2	TRBV20-1	few	TRBJ2-4	CSARGLAGSANIQYF	TGCAGTGCTAGAGGACTAGCGGGGTCCGCGAACATTCAGTACTTC
16	TRBD1	TRBV20-1	many	TRBJ1-6	CSAREGTGGLDSPLHF	TGCAGTGCTAGAGAGGGGACAGGGGGTCTTGATTCACCCCTCCACTTT
15	TRBD1	TRBV2	many	TRBJ2-1	CASSDAGQVYNEQFF	TGTGCCAGCAGTGACGCGGGACAGGTGTACAATGAGCAGTTCTTC
14	TRBD1	TRBV4-1	many	TRBJ1-1	CASSQWDRNTEAFF	TGCGCCAGCAGCCAGTGGGACAGGAACACTGAAGCTTTCTTT
15	-	TRBV27	few	TRBJ2-7	CASSLSGTPGHAQYF	TGTGCCAGCAGTTTATCTGGGACCCCCGGCCACGCGCAGTACTTC
15	-	TRBV6-1	many	TRBJ2-1	CASSASGVTYNEQFF	TGTGCCAGCAGTGCGAGCGGAGTGACCTACAATGAGCAGTTCTTC
14	TRBD2	TRBV19	few	TRBJ2-1	CAAGLAGGYNEQFF	TGTGCCGCCGGGCTAGCGGGAGGGTACAATGAGCAGTTCTTC
16	TRBD1	TRBV24-1	-	TRBJ1-2	CATSDTRTGRNYGYTF	TGTGCCACCAGTGATACGAGGACAGGGCGTAACTATGGCTACACCTTC
14	-	TRBV2	many	TRBJ2-3	CASSPPVGTDTQYF	TGTGCCAGCAGTCCTCCGGTTGGGACAGATACGCAGTATTTT
14	-	TRBV6-1	many	TRBJ1-1	CASMEEGGNTEAFF	TGTGCCAGCATGGAAGAGGGGGGGAACACTGAAGCTTTCTTT
13	-	TRBV7-9	many	TRBJ2-7	CASSLAGGAEQYF	TGTGCCAGCAGCTTAGCCGGAGGGGCCGAGCAGTACTTC
15	-	TRBV10-3	many	TRBJ2-3	CAISESGPRTDTQYF	TGTGCCATCAGTGAGTCGGGACCTCGGACAGATACGCAGTATTTT
15	TRBD1	TRBV6-1	many	TRBJ1-5	CASSVEDRLSQPQHF	TGTGCCAGCTCCGTCGAGGACAGGCTCAGTCAGCCCCAGCATTTT
12	-	TRBV18	many	TRBJ1-1	CASSPRLNEAFF	TGTGCCAGCTCACCTCGGTTGAACGAAGCTTTCTTT
12	-	TRBV12-3/TRBV12-4	many	TRBJ1-2	CASSLEFYGYTF	TGTGCCAGCAGTTTAGAATTCTATGGCTACACCTTC